The TCR beta chain under discussion was sequenced for a study of blood T cells in healthy people across ages. Around 9.4 milliliters was the volume of peripheral blood drawn from each donor. Alongside a J-beta primer mix, a sample-barcoded 5' primer served in a second PCR lasting about 7 to 12 cycles. TCRdb reprocessed the 5' RACE reads with MiXCR, giving one entry per CDR3 protein. The sample has over 1,200,000 distinct CDR3 sequences; approximately 59% are singletons. Germline assignment: CDR1 ENHRY and CDR2 SYGVKD. The CDR3 covers 14 residues. Unmatched junction bases numbered 4, after V lost 6 bases and J lost 5 bases.

The sample taken for sequencing was blood. V is TRBV10-3 and J is TRBJ2-2; TRBD1 aligns across 9 bases. This sequence originates from a man between 18 and 35 years old in good health. The CDR3 is CAISRDRATGELFF. The DNA of the CDR3 is TGTGCCATCAGCCGGGACAGGGCGACCGGGGAGCTGTTTTTT.